The sequence of this T cell receptor beta chain was determined in a study of shared clonotypes between healthy human individuals. Study findings and constraints: Memory subsets generally showed lower estimated richness than naive subsets.

Deep-level settings were used for running the assay. Data came from immunoSEQ multiplex PCR; TCRdb stores just in-frame clones and leaves some out. This table holds about 1 million clones, about three quarters found once. The V gene end was trimmed by 4 bases and the J gene end by 5 bases; junction bases not matched to a gene: 7. This CDR3 spans 14 amino acids. Germline CDR1 is SNHLY and CDR2 is FYNNEI. Note on this clone: Antigen: not known.

The gene calls are TRBV2 and TRBJ2-5; 7 bases match TRBD2. The TCR sequence derives from a man younger than 30 in good health. Sequences were obtained from memory CD4+ T cells sorted from blood. Subset noted: CD45RA-negative fraction. DNA for the CDR3: TGTGCCAGCAGTGTCGCGGGGGAAACGGAGACCCAGTACTTC. Residues: CASSVAGETETQYF.